The rows below give T cell receptor beta chains drawn from one sample of a study of low-dose radiotherapy and immunotherapy resistance in tumors. TCRdb passed the reads through MiXCR, listing each CDR3 protein once. This table has more than 50,000 distinct CDR3 sequences, about 25% appearing once. This sample comprised PBMCs, obtained before treatment. The receptors originated from a male donor with prostate cancer. The CDR3 runs from the conserved cysteine through the conserved F or W. Fields, in order: V gene, D gene, clone size, J gene, CDR3 protein, CDR3 DNA. A D gene is named only where the DNA matches it firmly. Size values are once, few and many counts, or a class for expanded clones, and some rows have none.

TRBV5-1,-,-,TRBJ1-2,CASSLGDVIGGYTF,TGCGCCAGCAGCTTGGGGGACGTTATCGGTGGCTACACCTTC
TRBV3-1,-,-,TRBJ2-1,CASSQDPGTGYNEQFF,TGTGCCAGCAGCCAAGATCCAGGGACTGGCTACAATGAGCAGTTCTTC
TRBV9,TRBD2,-,TRBJ2-7,CASSHGSGAQYF,TGTGCCAGCAGCCACGGGAGCGGGGCGCAGTACTTC
TRBV5-1,-,many,TRBJ1-4,CASSLAGVRPTNEKLFF,TGCGCCAGCAGCTTGGCTGGAGTTAGGCCAACTAATGAAAAACTGTTTTTT
TRBV28,-,-,TRBJ2-5,CASSASGDPQETQYF,TGTGCCAGCAGTGCCTCAGGTGACCCCCAAGAGACCCAGTACTTC
TRBV4-3,-,-,TRBJ1-2,CASSREAGNRYTF,TGCGCCAGCAGCCGAGAAGCGGGGAATCGCTACACCTTC
TRBV29-1,TRBD2,few,TRBJ2-2,CSVETSGSTGELFF,TGCAGCGTTGAGACTAGCGGGAGCACCGGGGAGCTGTTTTTT
TRBV9,-,many,TRBJ2-1,CASSVGSAEYNEQFF,TGTGCCAGCAGCGTAGGATCGGCGGAATACAATGAGCAGTTCTTC
TRBV6-2/TRBV6-3,-,many,TRBJ2-6,CASTPGRLEAGANVLTF,TGTGCCAGCACCCCGGGCCGCCTAGAGGCTGGGGCCAACGTCCTGACTTTC
TRBV30,-,many,TRBJ2-1,CAWVSRGLYNEQFF,TGTGCCTGGGTTTCGAGGGGTTTATACAATGAGCAGTTCTTC
TRBV5-1,TRBD2,many,TRBJ2-1,CASSGASGGAGYNEQFF,TGCGCCAGCAGCGGAGCTAGCGGGGGGGCGGGTTACAATGAGCAGTTCTTC
TRBV12-3/TRBV12-4,TRBD1,many,TRBJ1-5,CASSQTPGQGNQPQHF,TGTGCCAGCAGTCAAACCCCGGGACAGGGCAATCAGCCCCAGCATTTT
TRBV19,TRBD2,many,TRBJ2-4,CASRGSGRVQGNIQYF,TGTGCCAGTCGGGGTAGCGGGAGGGTACAGGGAAACATTCAGTACTTC
TRBV29-1,TRBD2,few,TRBJ2-1,CSVHTSGRGSYNEQFF,TGCAGCGTTCATACTAGCGGGAGGGGCTCCTACAATGAGCAGTTCTTC
TRBV20-1,TRBD1,-,TRBJ1-2,CSARDVAQGMRSYGYTF,TGCAGTGCTAGAGATGTTGCACAGGGGATGCGGAGCTATGGCTACACCTTC
TRBV7-9,TRBD1,many,TRBJ2-2,CASSNNQGANGELFF,TGTGCCAGCAGCAACAATCAGGGGGCGAACGGGGAGCTGTTTTTT
TRBV6-2/TRBV6-3,-,many,TRBJ1-5,CASSDTPSNQPQHF,TGTGCCAGCAGTGATACCCCTAGCAATCAGCCCCAGCATTTT
TRBV28,TRBD2,many,TRBJ2-7,CASTVSPGLAGSYEQYF,TGTGCCAGCACCGTAAGCCCGGGACTAGCGGGATCCTACGAGCAGTACTTC
TRBV27,-,many,TRBJ2-7,CASSTPTGTEQYF,TGTGCCAGCAGTACCCCAACAGGGACCGAGCAGTACTTC
TRBV24-1,-,many,TRBJ2-3,CATSDKARTTDTQYF,TGTGCCACCAGTGACAAGGCTCGCACGACAGATACGCAGTATTTT
TRBV20-1,-,many,TRBJ2-2,CSARTDLPGGELFF,TGCAGTGCTCGGACAGATCTCCCAGGGGGGGAGCTGTTTTTT
TRBV20-1,TRBD2,many,TRBJ2-1,CSARPLAGGPYEQFF,TGCAGTGCTCGACCACTAGCGGGAGGGCCGTATGAGCAGTTCTTC
TRBV5-1,TRBD2,-,TRBJ2-7,CASSLLEGGGNEQYF,TGCGCCAGCAGCTTGCTTGAAGGCGGGGGGAACGAGCAGTACTTC
TRBV5-1,-,many,TRBJ2-3,CASSRGGTDTQYF,TGTGCCAGCAGCCGCGGCGGCACAGATACGCAGTATTTT
TRBV6-5,-,many,TRBJ1-1,CASSYSRSRVGGTEAFF,TGTGCCAGCAGTTACAGTAGGAGCAGGGTTGGGGGCACTGAAGCTTTCTTT
TRBV29-1,-,-,TRBJ2-2,CSVNRNTGELFF,TGCAGCGTTAATCGGAACACCGGGGAGCTGTTTTTT
TRBV19,TRBD1,many,TRBJ2-2,CASSFRYYSGTGTGELFF,TGTGCCAGTAGTTTCCGATACTACTCCGGGACAGGGACCGGGGAGCTGTTTTTT
TRBV5-1,TRBD1,many,TRBJ1-3,CASSLGWDSFVSGNTIYF,TGCGCCAGCAGCTTGGGGTGGGACAGTTTCGTCTCTGGAAACACCATATATTTT
TRBV5-1,-,many,TRBJ2-5,CASSPSAETQYF,TGCGCCAGCAGCCCATCGGCGGAGACCCAGTACTTC
TRBV5-1,TRBD1,many,TRBJ1-6,CASSLGSGTGDSPLHF,TGCGCCAGCAGCTTGGGATCCGGGACAGGGGATTCACCCCTCCACTTT
TRBV6-1,TRBD2,medium-sized,TRBJ2-2,CASTGGFATGELFF,TGTGCCAGCACGGGAGGGTTTGCGACCGGGGAGCTGTTTTTT
TRBV12-3/TRBV12-4,-,many,TRBJ2-3,CASSSGSADTQYF,TGTGCCAGCAGTTCCGGGAGTGCAGATACGCAGTATTTT
TRBV5-1,TRBD1,few,TRBJ2-5,CASSLAGQLKETQYF,TGCGCCAGCAGCTTGGCGGGACAGTTAAAAGAGACCCAGTACTTC
TRBV20-1,TRBD2,-,TRBJ2-5,CSARRKGGLDETQYF,TGCAGTGCTAGAAGAAAGGGGGGACTAGATGAGACCCAGTACTTC
TRBV5-8,TRBD1,many,TRBJ2-5,CASSLTGGRETQYF,TGTGCCAGCAGCTTGACAGGGGGCCGAGAGACCCAGTACTTC
TRBV25-1,-,-,TRBJ2-1,CASMEALVDEQFF,TGTGCCAGCATGGAGGCTTTAGTCGATGAGCAGTTCTTC
TRBV20-1,TRBD1,-,TRBJ2-4,CSAVEGTGSKNIQYF,TGCAGTGCCGTAGAGGGGACAGGGTCTAAAAACATTCAGTACTTC
TRBV25-1,TRBD1,many,TRBJ2-1,CASSATGTGLNEQFF,TGTGCCAGCAGTGCAACCGGGACAGGATTGAATGAGCAGTTCTTC
TRBV3-1,TRBD1,many,TRBJ2-5,CASSRTGANRGETQYF,TGTGCCAGCAGCCGGACAGGGGCAAATCGAGGGGAGACCCAGTACTTC
TRBV30,TRBD2,many,TRBJ2-1,CACRKREANSYNEQFF,TGTGCCTGCCGTAAGCGGGAGGCCAACTCCTACAATGAGCAGTTCTTC